This T cell receptor beta chain was captured by sequencing in a study of blood T cell repertoires in COVID-19. Study summary: Nucleic acid was either cDNA or gDNA, and it came from T cells, B-cell-depleted T cells, or PBMCs.

CDR1 is SGHVS, CDR2 FQNEAQ, per germline. J was trimmed by 4 bases and V by 5 bases; bases with no gene match: 4. This CDR3 has 16 amino acids. This table comes from immunoSEQ multiplex PCR, and its TCRdb copy is limited to in-frame clones, with some not included. The sample includes fewer than 200,000 clones, about four fifths of them seen just once. It was during active infection that Seattle patients were enrolled and then longitudinally followed. The gene calls are TRBV7-8 and TRBJ2-2; TRBD2 matches at 13 bases. Sequencing used peripheral blood. The TCR was taken from an elderly woman with COVID-19, enrolled during active disease. The CDR3 reads CASSKGLAGVTGELFF. The CDR3, as DNA: TGTGCCAGCAGCAAAGGACTAGCGGGGGTCACCGGGGAGCTGTTTTTT.